The clone carrying this TCR beta chain came up once. Its specificity is unknown. This record comes from a study of OX40 agonist ivuxolimab in advanced cancers. Study background: Partial responses occurred in Three dose-escalation patients, one with hepatocellular carcinoma and two with cutaneous melanoma. Study-level points and caveats: Average numbers of expanded clones were greater in CD8+ T cells than in CD4+.

TCRdb keeps only in-frame clones here, not all; method: immunoSEQ multiplex PCR. The data show under 25,000 clones, roughly 82% seen once. Looked up from germline, CDR1 is SGHRS and CDR2 is YFSETQ. Trimming cost V 2 bases and J 5 bases; bases outside gene matches: 5. The CDR3 is 14 amino acids. The gene calls are TRBV5-1 and TRBJ2-7, with 9 bases aligning to TRBD1. The sample here was CD4+ or CD8+ T cells sorted from blood, taken in a trial of the OX40 agonist ivuxolimab. This sequence was found in an adult with an advanced solid tumor such as melanoma, head and neck, liver or kidney cancer. This CDR3 is CASSFGTGGNEQYF. The CDR3, as DNA: TGCGCCAGCAGCTTCGGTACAGGGGGCAACGAGCAGTACTTC.